Shown below are 10 T cell receptor beta chains from a single sample sequenced in a study of shared clonotypes between healthy human individuals. The protocol was immunoSEQ multiplex PCR, while the TCRdb copy is restricted to in-frame clones and leaves out a portion. This table holds nearly 1 million clones, over 60% found once. Sequenced sample: memory CD4+ T cells sorted from blood. Specified subset: CD45RA-negative fraction. Receptors were obtained from a young man in good health.

There are a few counts of this clone. The gene calls are TRBV30 and TRBJ1-2; D may be TRBD1 (6 bases). The CDR3 contains 13 residues. Trimming removed 2 bases from V and 6 bases from J, with 13 bases in between. From germline, CDR1 is GTSNPN and CDR2 SVGIG (reference sequence). CDR3 DNA sequence: TGTGCCTGGAGTTACAGGGTGGGAGATGGCTACACCTTC. It specifies CAWSYRVGDGYTF.

The chain uses TRBV19 and TRBJ1-4; TRBD1 is a possible D gene (5 bases). The germline V gene has CDR1 LNHDA and CDR2 SQIVND (reference sequence). The CDR3 totals 14 residues. The V gene lost 10 bases and the J gene lost 4 bases, with 16 bases spanning the gap. The CDR3 DNA reads TGTGCCACCCGAGACAGAAACCTTAATGAAAAACTGTTTTTT. It codes for CATRDRNLNEKLFF.

As concerns this clone: At one of its ends the junction is not consistent with the germline gene, which may arise from a read error. V gene TRBV5-1 combines with J gene TRBJ2-3; D is unclear. The CDR3 spans 16 residues. The germline gives CDR1 SGHRS, CDR2 YFSETQ. The CDR3 DNA sequence: TGCGCCAGCAGTTTGGTGGGTGGTGGAGGCACAGATACGCAGTATTTT. This encodes CASSLVGGGGTDTQYF.

V is TRBV30 and J is TRBJ2-2, with a weak D call TRBD1 (5 bases). The CDR3 extends over 13 amino acids. Germline-derived CDR1 and CDR2 are GTSNPN and SVGIG (reference sequence). The V gene lost 5 bases and the J gene lost 1 base, with 8 bases spanning the gap. As DNA, the CDR3 is TGTGCCTGGCAAAGGGGGAACACCGGGGAGCTGTTTTTT. Its translation: CAWQRGNTGELFF.

The CDR3 reads CAHRRGLQETQYF. The DNA for the CDR3 is TGTGCCCACCGACGAGGACTTCAAGAGACCCAGTACTTC. The rearrangement joins TRBV6-1 to TRBJ2-5; possibly TRBD2 for D (5 bases). Germline values: CDR1 MNHNS, CDR2 SASEGT. The CDR3 has 13 residues. V was pared by 11 bases and J by 2 bases, with 15 bases between.

The rearrangement joins TRBV5-6 to TRBJ1-5; D not resolved. CDR1 and CDR2 from the germline V gene are SGHDT and YYEEEE. The CDR3 loop spans 15 amino acids. V gave up 0 bases and J gave up 6 bases, with 13 bases separating them. The CDR3: CASSLAGLSGQPQHF. CDR3 bases: TGTGCCAGCAGCTTGGCCGGGCTCTCGGGTCAGCCCCAGCATTTT.

The chain links TRBV6-5 to TRBJ1-2, with D perhaps TRBD1 (5 bases). There are 14 residues in the CDR3. Trimming took 6 bases from V and 4 from J, leaving 15 bases between them. The germline V gene has CDR1 MNHEY and CDR2 SVGAGI. The CDR3 DNA reads as TGTGCCAGCAGAGGGAGACAGTCTTCCTATGGCTACACCTTC. Amino acids: CASRGRQSSYGYTF.

The chain has TRBV11-2 and TRBJ1-1; D remains ambiguous. The CDR3 is made up of 15 amino acids. Trimming removed 5 bases from V and 1 base from J, with 14 bases in between. Per the germline V gene, CDR1 is SGHAT and CDR2 is FQNNGV. The CDR3 DNA is TGTGCCAGCAGCGTCCCCTCTGGAGCGAACACTGAAGCTTTCTTT. Translation: CASSVPSGANTEAFF.

The J gene is TRBJ1-4, the V gene TRBV30; D may be TRBD1 (5 bases). This CDR3 contains 13 residues. CDR1 is GTSNPN and CDR2 is SVGIG in the germline V gene (reference sequence). The V end lost 4 bases, the J end lost 5 bases, and 11 bases lay between the germline ends. The CDR3 region has the DNA TGTGCCTGGACAGGGAGATCGAATGAAAAACTGTTTTTT. This translates into CAWTGRSNEKLFF.

The sample holds a few counts of this clone. The gene calls are TRBV5-6 and TRBJ2-5, with no clear D. Trimming removed 3 bases from V and 2 bases from J, with 8 bases in between. This CDR3 region has 13 residues. Looked up from germline, CDR1 is SGHDT and CDR2 is YYEEEE. CDR3: CASSYQTQETQYF. As DNA, the CDR3 is TGTGCCAGCAGCTACCAGACTCAAGAGACCCAGTACTTC.